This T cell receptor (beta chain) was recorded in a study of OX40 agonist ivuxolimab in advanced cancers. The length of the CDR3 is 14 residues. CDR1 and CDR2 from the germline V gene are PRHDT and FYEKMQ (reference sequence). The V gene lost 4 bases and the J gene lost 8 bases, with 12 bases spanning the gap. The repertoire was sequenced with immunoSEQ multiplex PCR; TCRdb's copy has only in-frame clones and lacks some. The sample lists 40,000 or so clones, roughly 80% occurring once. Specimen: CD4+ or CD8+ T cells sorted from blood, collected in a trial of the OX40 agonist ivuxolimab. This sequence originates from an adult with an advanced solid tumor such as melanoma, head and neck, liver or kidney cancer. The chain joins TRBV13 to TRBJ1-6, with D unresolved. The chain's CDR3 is CASSSSGLDSPLHF. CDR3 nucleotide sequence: TGTGCCAGCAGCTCCTCCGGGTTGGATTCACCCCTCCACTTT.